The 25 T cell receptor beta chains below were found in one sample sequenced in a study of T cell repertoires in cytomegalovirus infection. Their recognized antigens are unknown. TCRdb independently ran MiXCR on the reads; one entry per CDR3 protein. The data show 310,000 or so distinct CDR3 sequences, with 20% to 30% seen just once and about 14% held by the top ten. The sample consisted of cultured PBMCs, taken from culture after CMV antigen stimulation. The receptors stem from a human donor in good health (CMV status not recorded). Some clones in this sample may be carry-over from other donors' samples.

In its sample, this clonotype was seen a few times. The genes are TRBV28 and TRBJ1-2; D is unresolved. Trimming removed 2 bases from V and 0 bases from J, with 10 bases in between. The CDR3 is made up of 15 amino acids. Germline V gene lookup returns CDR1 MDHEN and CDR2 SYDVKM. CDR3 sequence (DNA): TGTGCCAGCAGTTTACCGCCTGGGTCTAACTATGGCTACACCTTC. It is translated as CASSLPPGSNYGYTF.

In its sample, this clonotype was seen once. This chain links TRBV18 with TRBJ2-7; possible D gene TRBD1, 6 bases. Germline CDR1 KGHSH, CDR2 LQKENI. This CDR3 has 14 amino acids. V dropped 2 bases and J dropped 2 bases, with 10 bases sitting between them. The CDR3 protein is CASSPGRGPYEQYF. CDR3 DNA sequence: TGTGCCAGCTCACCAGGCAGGGGACCCTACGAGCAGTACTTC.

The chain employs TRBV7-2 and TRBJ2-7; 8 bases line up with TRBD2. Germline V gene data show CDR1 as SGHTA and CDR2 as FQGNSA. Trimming at V came to 1 base and at J to 5 bases, leaving 13 bases not matched to a gene. CDR3 length: 17 residues. The CDR3 spells CASSLVASGSGVDEQYF. CDR3 sequence (DNA): TGTGCCAGCAGCTTAGTTGCTAGCGGGTCGGGGGTGGACGAGCAGTACTTC.

This clonotype has just one count. J is TRBJ1-2 and V is TRBV5-1; no clear D. V was cut by 2 bases and J by 8 bases, with 13 bases left in between. Looked up from germline, CDR1 is SGHRS and CDR2 is YFSETQ. The CDR3 is 13 amino acids. CDR3 sequence reads: CASSFRDQRGYTF. Written as DNA, the CDR3 is TGCGCCAGCAGCTTCCGTGATCAGAGGGGCTACACCTTC.

This clonotype was counted between two and nine times. The V and J genes are TRBV7-2 and TRBJ1-2; D is unclear. The germline V gene encodes CDR1 SGHTA and CDR2 FQGNSA. V dropped 1 base and J dropped 4 bases, with 7 bases sitting between them. The CDR3 spans 13 residues. The CDR3 spells CASSLGSFYGYTF. The CDR3, as DNA: TGTGCCAGCAGCTTAGGCAGTTTCTATGGCTACACCTTC.

This clonotype was detected a few times. The V and J genes are TRBV7-9 and TRBJ1-1, with TRBD1 matching over 9 bases. CDR3 length: 15 amino acids. Germline CDR1 reads SEHNR; CDR2 reads FQNEAQ (reference sequence). Trimming took 5 bases from V and 1 from J; bases not matched to a gene: 5. In nucleotides, the CDR3 is TGTGCCAGCAGCACCTGGGACAGGGAGAACACTGAAGCTTTCTTT. Encoded protein: CASSTWDRENTEAFF. Full variable domain (missing parts from reference TRBV7-9 and TRBJ1-1): DTGVSQNPRHKITKRGQNVTFRCDPISEHNRLYWYRQTLGQGPEFLTYFQNEAQLEKSRLLSDRFSAERPKGSFSTLEIQRTEQGDSAMYLCASSTWDRENTEAFFGQGTRLTVV.

Many counts were recorded for this clonotype. The V and J genes are TRBV7-2 and TRBJ2-5, with D possibly TRBD2 on 6 matching bases. Germline CDR1 and CDR2: SGHTA and FQGNSA. This CDR3 region has 14 residues. The ends were cut back, 5 bases at V and 2 bases at J, with 12 bases in the middle. The CDR3, as DNA: TGTGCCAGCAGCCACAGCGGGCAACAAGAGACCCAGTACTTC. Its protein is CASSHSGQQETQYF.

V gene TRBV6-1 combines with J gene TRBJ2-1; 9 bases match TRBD2. This CDR3 has 14 residues. CDR1 and CDR2 from the germline V gene are MNHNS and SASEGT. V lost 6 bases, J lost 8 bases, and 8 bases stayed unmatched. The CDR3 here is CASRSSGSVDEQFF. CDR3 in DNA: TGTGCCAGCAGAAGTAGCGGGAGTGTTGATGAGCAGTTCTTC.

This clonotype was picked up a small number of times. The rearrangement links TRBV4-3 to TRBJ2-1, with 14 nucleotides matching TRBD2. Germline CDR1 and CDR2: LGHNA and YSLEER. This CDR3 spans 16 amino acids. The junction had 4 bases not matched to a gene; V was cut back by 0 bases and J by 9 bases. The CDR3, as DNA: TGCGCCAGCAGCCAAGAGGGGACTAGCGGGAGTAGTGAGCAGTTCTTC. Its translation is CASSQEGTSGSSEQFF.

This clonotype has ten or more counts. The chain uses TRBV12-3 or TRBV12-4 and TRBJ1-5, with 7 positions matching TRBD1. The CDR3 is 14 residues long. Trimming took 4 bases from V and 5 from J; bases not matched to a gene: 5. The CDR3 DNA reads TGTGCCAGCAGTTGGGGAGGGGGCCATCAGCCCCAGCATTTT. Amino acid sequence: CASSWGGGHQPQHF.

For this clonotype: The junction departs from germline at one end; a sequencing error may be responsible. The gene calls are TRBV20-1 and TRBJ2-3; D unclear. Looked up from germline, CDR1 is DFQATT and CDR2 is SNEGSKA (reference sequence). CDR3 length: 10 residues. The CDR3 DNA sequence: TGTCGGCCTGGGGCAGATACGCAGTATTTT. It translates to CRPGADTQYF.

This clonotype was recorded a few times. This chain connects TRBV28 to TRBJ2-7; D is uncertain. Germline CDR1 and CDR2: MDHEN and SYDVKM. The CDR3 length is 12 residues. Trimming removed 8 bases at V and 2 bases at J, with 10 bases between. The CDR3 DNA reads TGTGCCAGCCAAGCGACACCCTACGAGCAGTACTTC. As protein: CASQATPYEQYF.

To note about this clonotype: A junction boundary mismatches the germline segment, possibly from a read error. This CDR3 reads CGSSLGLAGITGELFF. The CDR3, as DNA: TGTGGCAGCAGTTTGGGTCTAGCGGGAATCACCGGGGAGCTGTTTTTT. The chain links TRBV12-3 or TRBV12-4 to TRBJ2-2; TRBD2 matches at 9 bases. CDR3 length: 16 amino acids.

This clonotype was recorded at least ten times. The V and J genes are TRBV7-2 and TRBJ1-2; TRBD1 might be the D (6 bases). Trimming cost V 5 bases and J 2 bases, with 12 bases left between them. The CDR3 is made up of 14 amino acids. The germline V gene has CDR1 SGHTA and CDR2 FQGNSA. In DNA form, the CDR3 reads TGTGCCAGCAGCAGAAGCGGGACAAACTATGGCTACACCTTC. Amino acids: CASSRSGTNYGYTF.

There are many counts of this clonotype. The chain links TRBV7-9 to TRBJ2-3, with a tentative D call TRBD2 (5 bases). V dropped 3 bases and J dropped 2 bases, with 9 bases sitting between them. The CDR3 spans 14 residues. From germline, CDR1 is SEHNR and CDR2 FQNEAQ (reference sequence). The CDR3 DNA reads as TGTGCCAGCAGCTTGGAGGCGACCACAGATACGCAGTATTTT. Residues: CASSLEATTDTQYF.

The chain is built from TRBV10-2 and TRBJ2-1; 10 nucleotides match TRBD2. This CDR3 spans 19 amino acids. Germline CDR1 and CDR2: WSHSY and SAAADI. The ends lost 8 bases at V and 2 bases at J; junction bases unmatched: 18. The CDR3 sequence: CASGGTSDTPSGAYNEQFF. The CDR3 nucleotides are TGCGCCAGCGGGGGGACTAGCGATACTCCATCCGGGGCCTACAATGAGCAGTTCTTC.

Written as DNA, the CDR3 is TGTGCCAGTAGCTCAGGGGGCTCCAAGCATTTT. It specifies CASSSGGSKHF. V and J are TRBV19 and TRBJ1-5; 8 nucleotides align to TRBD1. CDR1 is LNHDA and CDR2 is SQIVND in the germline V gene (reference sequence). Trimming removed 6 bases from V and 14 bases from J; junction bases left unmatched: 6. This CDR3 contains 11 residues.

V gene TRBV10-3 combines with J gene TRBJ2-6; D gene unclear. Per germline, CDR1 ENHRY and CDR2 SYGVKD. Trimming took off 4 bases at V and 0 bases at J, with 7 bases between the two ends. The CDR3 has 15 residues. The CDR3 spells CAISGELSGANVLTF. The CDR3 DNA sequence: TGTGCCATCAGTGGGGAACTCTCTGGGGCCAACGTCCTGACTTTC.

The rearrangement uses TRBV6-2 or TRBV6-3 and TRBJ2-1; 9 bases agree with TRBD1. Germline CDR1 is MNHEY and CDR2 is SVGEGT. The V gene end was trimmed by 6 bases and the J gene end by 3 bases; junction bases not matched to a gene: 6. This CDR3 spans 15 amino acids. As DNA, the CDR3 is TGTGCCAGCAGCTCACAGGGGGCGGACTACAATGAGCAGTTCTTC. Its protein is CASSSQGADYNEQFF.

This clonotype was seen a handful of times. This rearrangement joins TRBV6-1 to TRBJ2-5, with 7 bases lining up with TRBD2. V was pared by 4 bases and J by 5 bases, with 7 bases of the junction left unmatched. Looked up from germline, CDR1 is MNHNS and CDR2 is SASEGT. This CDR3 region has 14 residues. DNA of the CDR3: TGTGCCAGCAGTGCAACGACAGCGGGGGAGACCCAGTACTTC. Its protein is CASSATTAGETQYF.

With respect to this clonotype: This sequence may be a read error, since a much larger clone differs from it by one base. V is TRBV7-6 and J is TRBJ2-1, with D perhaps TRBD2 (5 bases). Germline-derived CDR1 and CDR2 are SGHVS and FNYEAQ. This CDR3 has 14 amino acids. The CDR3 reads CASSLELAANEQLF. CDR3 in DNA: TGTGCCAGCAGCTTAGAGCTAGCTGCGAATGAGCAGTTATTC.

The chain links TRBV19 to TRBJ1-1; the match to TRBD1 covers 12 bases. J was trimmed by 6 bases and V by 6 bases; bases with no gene match: 14. This CDR3 spans 17 amino acids. CDR1 and CDR2 from the germline V gene are LNHDA and SQIVND (reference sequence). CDR3 sequence reads: CASSLSPPGQGASEAFF. In DNA, the CDR3 is TGTGCCAGTAGCCTCTCACCCCCGGGACAGGGGGCGTCTGAAGCTTTCTTT.

In this sample, this clonotype turned up a few times. The chain is built from TRBV7-8 and TRBJ1-1; 9 bases map to TRBD1. Germline trimming cut 5 bases from V and 5 bases from J; bases unmatched to any gene: 15. Germline CDR1 reads SGHVS; CDR2 reads FQNEAQ. The length of the CDR3 is 17 residues. In DNA, the CDR3 is TGTGCCAGCAGCCGAATACAGGGGGCGAGTGTAGGAACTGAAGCTTTCTTT. Its translation: CASSRIQGASVGTEAFF.

Concerning this clonotype: The junction departs from germline at one end; a sequencing error may be responsible. V and J are TRBV29-1 and TRBJ1-2; D is unresolved. The CDR3 consists of 11 residues. The germline V gene encodes CDR1 SQVTM and CDR2 ANQGSEA. CDR3 sequence reads: CSVAQNYGYTF. DNA for the CDR3: TGCAGCGTTGCTCAGAACTATGGTTACACCTTC.

The chain combines TRBV27 with TRBJ1-2; 11 bases match TRBD1. The CDR3 is 13 residues long. CDR1 is MNHEY, CDR2 SMNVEV, per germline (reference sequence). Unmatched junction bases numbered 2, after V lost 2 bases and J lost 9 bases. CDR3 nucleotides: TGTGCCAGCAGTTTAGGACAGGGGGCCAGCTACACCTTC. It translates to CASSLGQGASYTF.